This TCR beta chain originates from a study of cytomegalovirus exposure and HLA in healthy donors. Study-level results: When a later analysis compared HLA-associated TCR beta chains with equally common others, the HLA-associated chains turned out to be more clonally expanded and to have lower generation probabilities.

For this clone: The antigen is undetermined.

Germline loops: CDR1 MNHNY, CDR2 SVGAGI (reference sequence). V was clipped by 5 bases and J by 7 bases, with 11 bases between them. This CDR3 spans 13 amino acids. Primers included in the PCR were 60 Vbeta and 13 Jbeta primers. Produced via immunoSEQ multiplex PCR; TCRdb's table is partial and in-frame only. The top ten hold about 8.3% of the sample, which has 110,000 or so clones, 67% seen once. Sequencing used PBMCs. The chain couples TRBV6-6 to TRBJ1-4; the D gene is possibly TRBD1 (6 bases). This receptor was obtained from a man aged 18 to 30 in good health and CMV-seropositive. The CDR3 is CASSSRGAEKLFF. The CDR3 DNA sequence: TGTGCCAGCAGTAGTCGGGGGGCTGAAAAACTGTTTTTT.